The clone carrying this T cell receptor beta chain has just one count. CDR1 is SQVTM, CDR2 ANQGSEA, per germline. The V end was cut by 2 bases, the J end by 6 bases, with 11 bases between. The CDR3 is 13 amino acids. This entry is derived from a study of cytomegalovirus exposure and HLA in healthy donors. Primers for the PCR totalled 60 Vbeta and 13 Jbeta. Produced via immunoSEQ multiplex PCR; TCRdb's table is partial and in-frame only. This table holds over 150,000 clones, approximately 81% found once. Material: PBMCs. The source is a boy aged 2 to 10 in good health and CMV-seronegative. The V gene is TRBV29-1, the J gene TRBJ2-1, with a possible D match to TRBD2 (5 bases). CDR3 region: CSVERTSSNEQFF. Here the CDR3 DNA reads TGCAGCGTTGAACGTACTAGTTCCAATGAGCAGTTCTTC.